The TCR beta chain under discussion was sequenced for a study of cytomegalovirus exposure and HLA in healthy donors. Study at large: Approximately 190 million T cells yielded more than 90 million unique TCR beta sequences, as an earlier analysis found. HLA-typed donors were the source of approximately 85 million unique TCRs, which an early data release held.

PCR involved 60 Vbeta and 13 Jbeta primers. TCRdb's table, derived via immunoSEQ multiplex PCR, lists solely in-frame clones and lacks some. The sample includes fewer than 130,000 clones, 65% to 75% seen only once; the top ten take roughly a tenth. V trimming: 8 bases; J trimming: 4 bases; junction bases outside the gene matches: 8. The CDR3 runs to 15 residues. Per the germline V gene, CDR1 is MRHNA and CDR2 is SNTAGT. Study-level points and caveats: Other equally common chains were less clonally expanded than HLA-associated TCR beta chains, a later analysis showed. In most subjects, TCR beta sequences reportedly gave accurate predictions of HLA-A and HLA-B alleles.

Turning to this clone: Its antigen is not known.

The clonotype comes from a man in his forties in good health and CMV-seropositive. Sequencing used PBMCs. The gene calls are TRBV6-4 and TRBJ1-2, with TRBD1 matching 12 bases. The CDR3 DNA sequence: TGTGCCAGCTCCGAGGGACAGGGGGCAGGCTATGGCTACACCTTC. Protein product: CASSEGQGAGYGYTF.